The 5 T cell receptor beta chains presented below share a single source sample, sequenced in a study of beta chain features in type 1 diabetes. What was sequenced were expressed TCRB transcripts, since all of the isolated RNA had been reverse transcribed. Here immunoSEQ multiplex PCR was the method, and the copy in TCRdb shows in-frame clones only, minus some. The repertoire holds about 350,000 clones, with about 18% as singletons. Sequencing was performed on naive CD4+ T cells from blood. These receptors came from a woman between 18 and 29 years old in good health.

As regards this clone: One end of the junction varies from germline; a read error may be responsible. V usage is TRBV7-7 and J usage is TRBJ2-1; TRBD1 matches 7 bases. Per germline, CDR1 SSHAT and CDR2 FNYEAQ (reference sequence). This CDR3 is 16 amino acids long. The CDR3 coding sequence is TGTGCTAGCAGCCCCCTGGCAGGGGGTACCTACAATGAGCAGTTCTTC. This gives the protein CASSPLAGGTYNEQFF.

The chain has TRBV7-2 and TRBJ2-5; 7 bases align to TRBD2. From germline, CDR1 is SGHTA and CDR2 FQGNSA. V was clipped by 5 bases and J by 3 bases; unmatched bases: 15. CDR3 size: 17 residues. The CDR3 DNA is TGTGCCAGCAGCACCCTCCTCCGCACTAGCGTTAAAGAGACCCAGTACTTC. Translation: CASSTLLRTSVKETQYF.

Remarks on this clone: This specimen includes other DNA sequences encoding the same CDR3. This chain joins TRBV5-1 and TRBJ2-3; D possibly corresponds to TRBD2 (5 bases). The V gene's germline CDR1 is SGHRS and CDR2 YFSETQ. This CDR3 region has 15 residues. The ends were cut back, 0 bases at V and 0 bases at J, with 8 bases in the middle. CDR3 loop: CASSLAGISTDTQYF. CDR3 coding DNA: TGCGCCAGCAGCTTGGCCGGGATTAGCACAGATACGCAGTATTTT.

This clone occurred a few times. This sample also contains other DNA sequences that code for the same CDR3. The chain carries TRBV7-2 and TRBJ2-5; possibly TRBD1 for D (6 bases). The germline V and J ends were trimmed by 5 bases and 2 bases, with 9 bases remaining between them. Germline CDR1 reads SGHTA; CDR2 reads FQGNSA. CDR3 size: 13 residues. CDR3 in amino acids: CASSRGQQETQYF. The DNA for the CDR3 is TGTGCCAGCAGCCGCGGACAGCAAGAGACCCAGTACTTC.

The chain links TRBV30 to TRBJ2-5; TRBD2 aligns across 8 bases. Germline loops: CDR1 GTSNPN, CDR2 SVGIG (reference sequence). The V gene end was trimmed by 5 bases and the J gene end by 2 bases; junction bases not matched to a gene: 4. This CDR3 has 13 residues. CDR3 in amino acids: CAWVGGGQETQYF. The DNA of the CDR3 is TGTGCCTGGGTAGGCGGGGGGCAAGAGACCCAGTACTTC.